The sequence of this T cell receptor (beta chain) was determined in a study of blood T cell repertoires in COVID-19. For the study at large: Specimens from acute and convalescent COVID-19 originated in the United States, Italy and Spain.

Looked up from germline, CDR1 is SQVTM and CDR2 is ANQGSEA. V was cut by 1 base and J by 6 bases, with 21 bases left in between. The CDR3 length is 16 residues. The authors' processing: Estimation of nucleated cell counts was performed using reference gene primer amplification. Assay used: immunoSEQ multiplex PCR; TCRdb lists only in-frame clones, some missing. From that table come the V and J calls and clone size; the DNA was used to work out D and trimming. The repertoire includes about 74,000 clones, 80% to 90% of them detected once, and 36% sits in the top ten. The sample was peripheral blood. This rearrangement joins TRBV29-1 to TRBJ1-2; D is perhaps TRBD1 (6 bases). The clonotype was recovered from a man between 65 and 79 years old with acute or convalescent COVID-19. The CDR3 DNA reads as TGCAGCGTTGAAGCTCTGAGCTGGCCAGGGGAAGATGGCTACACCTTC. It specifies CSVEALSWPGEDGYTF.